One T cell receptor beta chain is described in this entry. Its antigen is undetermined. This specimen belongs to a study of PD-1 blockade in classical Hodgkin lymphoma. Broader study findings: By C4D1 there was a significant rise in CD4+ TCR diversity but not in CD8+ TCR diversity. Nothing has yet pinned down what causes the repertoire differences, possibly disease activity or prior therapy.

Every patient relapsed after autologous stem cell transplantation, and brentuximab vedotin exposure varied. Here immunoSEQ multiplex PCR was the method, and the copy in TCRdb shows in-frame clones only, minus some. The table records tens of thousands of clones, over 60% of them present only once. CDR3 size: 14 residues. V lost 1 base, J lost 3 bases, and 2 bases stayed unmatched. Germline lookup yields CDR1 SGHRS and CDR2 YFSETQ. This sample comprised peripheral blood mononuclear cells (PBMCs), obtained at baseline. The chain carries TRBV5-1 and TRBJ2-7; 9 nucleotides match TRBD1. This receptor was identified in a human donor with classical Hodgkin lymphoma. The CDR3 reads CASSLLGQGYEQYF. Written as DNA, the CDR3 is TGCGCCAGCAGCTTGTTGGGACAGGGCTACGAGCAGTACTTC.